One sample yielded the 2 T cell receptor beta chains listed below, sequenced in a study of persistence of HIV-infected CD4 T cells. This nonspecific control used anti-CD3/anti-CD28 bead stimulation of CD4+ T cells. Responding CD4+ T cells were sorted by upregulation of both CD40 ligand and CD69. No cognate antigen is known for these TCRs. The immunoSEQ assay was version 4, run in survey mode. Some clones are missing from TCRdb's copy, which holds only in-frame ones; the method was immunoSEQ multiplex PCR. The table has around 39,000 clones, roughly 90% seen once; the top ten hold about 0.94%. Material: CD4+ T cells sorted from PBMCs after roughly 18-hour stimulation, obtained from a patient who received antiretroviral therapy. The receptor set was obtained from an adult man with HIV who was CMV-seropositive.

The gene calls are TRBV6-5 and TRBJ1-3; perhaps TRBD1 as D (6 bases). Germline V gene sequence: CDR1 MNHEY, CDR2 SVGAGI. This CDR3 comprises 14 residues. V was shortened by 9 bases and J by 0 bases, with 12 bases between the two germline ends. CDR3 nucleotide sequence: TGTGCCAGTAGGGGGGAGAGCTCTGGAAACACCATATATTTT. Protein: CASRGESSGNTIYF.

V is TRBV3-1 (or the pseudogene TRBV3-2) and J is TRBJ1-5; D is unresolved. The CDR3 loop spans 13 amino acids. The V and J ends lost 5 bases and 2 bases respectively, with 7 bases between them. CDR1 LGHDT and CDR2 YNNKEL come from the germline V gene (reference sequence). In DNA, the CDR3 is TGTGCCAGCAGCACCACAGGCAATCAGCCCCAGCATTTT. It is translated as CASSTTGNQPQHF.